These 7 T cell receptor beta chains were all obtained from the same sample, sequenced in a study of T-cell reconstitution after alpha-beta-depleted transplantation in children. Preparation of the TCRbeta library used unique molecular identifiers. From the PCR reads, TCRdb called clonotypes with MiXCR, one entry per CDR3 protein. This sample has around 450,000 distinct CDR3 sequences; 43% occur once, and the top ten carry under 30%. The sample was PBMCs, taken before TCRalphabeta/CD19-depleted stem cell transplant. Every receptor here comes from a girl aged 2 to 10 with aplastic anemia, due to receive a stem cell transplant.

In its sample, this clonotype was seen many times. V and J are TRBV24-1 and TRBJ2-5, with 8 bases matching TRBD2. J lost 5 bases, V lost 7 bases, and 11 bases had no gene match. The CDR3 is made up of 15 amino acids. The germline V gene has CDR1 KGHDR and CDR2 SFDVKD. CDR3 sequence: CATSTPTTGGETQYF. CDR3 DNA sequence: TGTGCCACCAGCACCCCTACTACGGGGGGGGAGACCCAGTACTTC.

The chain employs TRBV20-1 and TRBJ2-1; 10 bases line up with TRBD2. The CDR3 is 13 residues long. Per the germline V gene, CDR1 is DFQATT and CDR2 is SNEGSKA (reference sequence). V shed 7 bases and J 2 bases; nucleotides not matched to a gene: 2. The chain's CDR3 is CSVGLAAYNEQFF. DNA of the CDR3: TGCAGTGTCGGACTAGCGGCCTACAATGAGCAGTTCTTC.

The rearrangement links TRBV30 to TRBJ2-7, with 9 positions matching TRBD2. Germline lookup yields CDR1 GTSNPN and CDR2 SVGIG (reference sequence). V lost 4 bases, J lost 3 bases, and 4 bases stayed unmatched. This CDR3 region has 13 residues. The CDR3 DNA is TGTGCCTGGAATCCGACTAGCGGCTACGAGCAGTACTTC. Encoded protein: CAWNPTSGYEQYF.

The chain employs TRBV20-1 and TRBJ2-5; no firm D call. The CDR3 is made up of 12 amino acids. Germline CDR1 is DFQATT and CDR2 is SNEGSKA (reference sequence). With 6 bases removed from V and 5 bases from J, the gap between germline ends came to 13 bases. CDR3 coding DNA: TGCAGTGCGAGGCAACTAAGCGAGACCCAGTACTTC. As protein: CSARQLSETQYF.

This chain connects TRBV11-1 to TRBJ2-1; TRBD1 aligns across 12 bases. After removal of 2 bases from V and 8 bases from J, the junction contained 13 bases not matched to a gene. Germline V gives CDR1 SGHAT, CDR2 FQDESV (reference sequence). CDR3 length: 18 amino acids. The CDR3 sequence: CASSLKVSGGQGAHEQFF. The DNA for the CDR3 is TGTGCCAGCAGCTTAAAAGTGAGCGGGGGACAGGGGGCCCATGAGCAGTTCTTC. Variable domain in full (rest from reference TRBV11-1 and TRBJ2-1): EAEVAQSPRYKITEKSQAVAFWCDPISGHATLYWYRQILGQGPELLVQFQDESVVDDSQLPKDRFSAERLKGVDSTLKIQPAELGDSAMYLCASSLKVSGGQGAHEQFFGPGTRLTVL.

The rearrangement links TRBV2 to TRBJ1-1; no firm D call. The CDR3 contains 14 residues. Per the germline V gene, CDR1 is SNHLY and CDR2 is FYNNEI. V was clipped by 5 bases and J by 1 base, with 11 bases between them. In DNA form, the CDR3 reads TGTGCCAGCAGTTTCGCGACTGAGAACACTGAAGCTTTCTTT. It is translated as CASSFATENTEAFF.

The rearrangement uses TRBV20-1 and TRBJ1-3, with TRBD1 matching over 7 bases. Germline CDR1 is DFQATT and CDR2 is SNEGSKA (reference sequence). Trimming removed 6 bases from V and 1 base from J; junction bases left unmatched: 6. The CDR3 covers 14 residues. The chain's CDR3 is CSAGQSGSGNTIYF. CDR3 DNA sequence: TGCAGTGCGGGACAGTCGGGTTCTGGAAACACCATATATTTT.